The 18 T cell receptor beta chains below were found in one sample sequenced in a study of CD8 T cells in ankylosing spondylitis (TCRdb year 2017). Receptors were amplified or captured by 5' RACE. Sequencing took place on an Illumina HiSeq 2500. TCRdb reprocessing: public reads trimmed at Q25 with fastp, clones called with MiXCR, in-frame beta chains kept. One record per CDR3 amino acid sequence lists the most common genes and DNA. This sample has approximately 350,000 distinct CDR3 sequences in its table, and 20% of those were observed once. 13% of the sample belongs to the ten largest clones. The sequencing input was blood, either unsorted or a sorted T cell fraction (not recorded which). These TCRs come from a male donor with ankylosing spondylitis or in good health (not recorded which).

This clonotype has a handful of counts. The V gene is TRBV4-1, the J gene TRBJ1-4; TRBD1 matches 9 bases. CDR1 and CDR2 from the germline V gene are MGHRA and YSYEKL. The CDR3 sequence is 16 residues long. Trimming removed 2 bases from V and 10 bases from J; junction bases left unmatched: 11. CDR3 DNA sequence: TGCGCCAGCAGCCAAAGGGGGGACAGGGTCGTCGGAAAACTGTTTTTT. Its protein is CASSQRGDRVVGKLFF.

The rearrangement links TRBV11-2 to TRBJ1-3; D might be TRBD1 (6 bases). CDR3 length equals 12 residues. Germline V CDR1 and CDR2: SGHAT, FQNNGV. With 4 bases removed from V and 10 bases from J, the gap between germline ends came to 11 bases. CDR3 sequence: CASSYRDRTIYF. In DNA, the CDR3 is TGTGCCAGCAGCTACAGGGATAGGACCATATATTTT.

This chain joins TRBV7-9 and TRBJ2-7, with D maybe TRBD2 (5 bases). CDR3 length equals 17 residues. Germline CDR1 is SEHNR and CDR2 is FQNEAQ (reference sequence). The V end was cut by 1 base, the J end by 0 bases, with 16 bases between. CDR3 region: CASSLVSPEESSYEQYF. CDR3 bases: TGTGCCAGCAGCTTAGTTTCCCCGGAGGAGAGCTCCTACGAGCAGTACTTC.

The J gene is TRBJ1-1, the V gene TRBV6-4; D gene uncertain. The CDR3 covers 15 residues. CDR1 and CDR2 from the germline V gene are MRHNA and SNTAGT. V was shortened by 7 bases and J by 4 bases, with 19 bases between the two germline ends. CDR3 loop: CASTPSGEGGTEAFF. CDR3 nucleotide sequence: TGTGCCAGCACCCCATCCGGGGAGGGAGGCACTGAAGCTTTCTTT.

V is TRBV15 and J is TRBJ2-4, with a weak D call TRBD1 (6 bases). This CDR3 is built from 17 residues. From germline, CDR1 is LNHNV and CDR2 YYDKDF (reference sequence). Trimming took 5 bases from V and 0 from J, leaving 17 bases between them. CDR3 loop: CATSGRSQGRAKNIQYF. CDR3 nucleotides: TGTGCCACCAGCGGAAGGTCACAGGGACGAGCCAAAAACATTCAGTACTTC.

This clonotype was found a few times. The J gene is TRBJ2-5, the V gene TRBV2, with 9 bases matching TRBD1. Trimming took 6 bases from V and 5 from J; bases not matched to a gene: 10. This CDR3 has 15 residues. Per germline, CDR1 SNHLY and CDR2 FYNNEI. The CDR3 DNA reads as TGTGCCAGCAGCCAAGGACAGGGGAGTGATGAGACCCAGTACTTC. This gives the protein CASSQGQGSDETQYF. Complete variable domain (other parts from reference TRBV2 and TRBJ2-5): EPEVTQTPSHQVTQMGQEVILRCVPISNHLYFYWYRQILGQKVEFLVSFYNNEISEKSEIFDDQFSVERPDGSNFTLKIRSTKLEDSAMYFCASSQGQGSDETQYFGPGTRLLVL.

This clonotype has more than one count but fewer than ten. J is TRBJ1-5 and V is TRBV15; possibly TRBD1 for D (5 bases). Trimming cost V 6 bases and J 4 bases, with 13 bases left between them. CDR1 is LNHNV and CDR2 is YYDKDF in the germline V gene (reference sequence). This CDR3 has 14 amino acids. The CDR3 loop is CATSPGPTNQPQHF. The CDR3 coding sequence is TGTGCCACCAGTCCGGGGCCCACTAATCAGCCCCAGCATTTT.

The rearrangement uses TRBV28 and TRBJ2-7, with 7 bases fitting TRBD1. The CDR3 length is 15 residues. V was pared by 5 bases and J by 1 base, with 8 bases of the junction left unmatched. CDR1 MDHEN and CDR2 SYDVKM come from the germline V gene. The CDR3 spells CASSMEQGLSYEQYF. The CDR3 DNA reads TGTGCCAGCAGTATGGAACAGGGGCTGTCCTACGAGCAGTACTTC.

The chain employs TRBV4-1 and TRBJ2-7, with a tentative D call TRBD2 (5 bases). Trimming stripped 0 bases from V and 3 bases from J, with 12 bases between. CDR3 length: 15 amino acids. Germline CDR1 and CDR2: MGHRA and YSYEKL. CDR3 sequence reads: CASSQDSAGDYEQYF. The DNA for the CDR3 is TGCGCCAGCAGCCAAGATTCGGCCGGGGACTACGAGCAGTACTTC.

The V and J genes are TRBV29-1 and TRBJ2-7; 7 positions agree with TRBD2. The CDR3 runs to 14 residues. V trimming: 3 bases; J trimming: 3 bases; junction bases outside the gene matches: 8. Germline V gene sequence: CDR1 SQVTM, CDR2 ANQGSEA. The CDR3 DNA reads TGCAGCGTTGAGGGTCGGGGGGAGGACTACGAGCAGTACTTC. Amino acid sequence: CSVEGRGEDYEQYF.

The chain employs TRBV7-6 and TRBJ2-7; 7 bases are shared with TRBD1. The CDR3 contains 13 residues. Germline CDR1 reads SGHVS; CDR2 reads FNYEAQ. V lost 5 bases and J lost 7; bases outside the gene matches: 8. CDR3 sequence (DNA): TGTGCCAGCAGCCCCCAGGGGGTGGGGGAGCAGTACTTC. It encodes CASSPQGVGEQYF.

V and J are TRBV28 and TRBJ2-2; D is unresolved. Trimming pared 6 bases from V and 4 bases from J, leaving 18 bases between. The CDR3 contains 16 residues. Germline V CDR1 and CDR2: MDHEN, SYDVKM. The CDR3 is CASSHDGAEITGELFF. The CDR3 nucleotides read TGTGCCAGCAGCCACGACGGAGCCGAAATCACCGGGGAGCTGTTTTTT.

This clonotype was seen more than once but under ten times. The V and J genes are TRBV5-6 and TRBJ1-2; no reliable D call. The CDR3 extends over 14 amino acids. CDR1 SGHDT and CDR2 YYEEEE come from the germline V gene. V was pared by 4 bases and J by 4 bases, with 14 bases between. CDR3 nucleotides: TGTGCCAGCAGCCCTCAAAGTTGGATCTATGGCTACACCTTC. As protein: CASSPQSWIYGYTF.

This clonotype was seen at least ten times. The CDR3 bases are TGTGCCAGCAGTTTGTTGGGTAGCGCAGATACGCAGTATTTT. It specifies CASSLLGSADTQYF. The genes are TRBV12-3 or TRBV12-4 and TRBJ2-3, with D possibly being TRBD2 (5 bases). V was pared by 3 bases and J by 4 bases, with 11 bases between. The CDR3 has 14 residues.

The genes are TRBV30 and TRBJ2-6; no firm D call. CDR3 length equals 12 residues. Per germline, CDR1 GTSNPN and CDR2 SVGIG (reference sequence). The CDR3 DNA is TGTGCGATAGGCTCTGGGGCCAACGTCCTGACTTTC. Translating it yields CAIGSGANVLTF.

This CDR3 reads CASSLELAGSHTQYF. CDR3 bases: TGTGCCAGCAGCTTAGAACTAGCGGGGAGCCATACGCAGTATTTT. The rearrangement uses TRBV5-4 and TRBJ2-3; TRBD2 aligns across 10 bases. The germline CDR1 and CDR2 sequences are SGHNT and YYREEE (reference sequence). V dropped 2 bases and J dropped 7; count of bases not matched to a gene: 7. The CDR3 is made up of 15 amino acids.

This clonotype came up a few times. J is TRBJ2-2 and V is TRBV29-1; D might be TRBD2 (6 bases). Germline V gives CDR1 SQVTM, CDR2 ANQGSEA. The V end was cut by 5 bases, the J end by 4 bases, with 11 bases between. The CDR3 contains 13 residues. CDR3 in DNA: TGCAGCGTTTCCGGGCGGGGCACCGGGGAGCTGTTTTTT. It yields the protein CSVSGRGTGELFF.

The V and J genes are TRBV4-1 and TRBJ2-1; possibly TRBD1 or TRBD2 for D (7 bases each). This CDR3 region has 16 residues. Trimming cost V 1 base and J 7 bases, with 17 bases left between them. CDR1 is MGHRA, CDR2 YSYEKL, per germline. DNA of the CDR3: TGCGCCAGCAGCCAAGCTCCAGGGGGGGTTAGGAATGAGCAGTTCTTC. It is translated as CASSQAPGGVRNEQFF.